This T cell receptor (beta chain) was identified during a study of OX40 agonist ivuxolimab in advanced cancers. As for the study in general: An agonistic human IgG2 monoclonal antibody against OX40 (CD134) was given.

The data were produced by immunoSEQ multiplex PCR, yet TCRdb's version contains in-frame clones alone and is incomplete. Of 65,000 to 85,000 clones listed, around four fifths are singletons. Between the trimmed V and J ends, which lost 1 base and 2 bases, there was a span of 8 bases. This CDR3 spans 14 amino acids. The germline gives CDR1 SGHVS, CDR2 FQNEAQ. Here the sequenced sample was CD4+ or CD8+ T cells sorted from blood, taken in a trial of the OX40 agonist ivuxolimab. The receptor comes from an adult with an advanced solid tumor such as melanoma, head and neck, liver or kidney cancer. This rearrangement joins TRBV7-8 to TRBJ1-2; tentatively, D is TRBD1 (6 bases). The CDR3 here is CASSLGTGNYGYTF. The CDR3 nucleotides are TGTGCCAGCAGCTTAGGAACAGGGAACTATGGCTACACCTTC. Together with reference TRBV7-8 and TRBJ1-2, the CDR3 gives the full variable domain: GAGVSQSPRYKVAKRGQDVALRCDPISGHVSLFWYQQALGQGPEFLTYFQNEAQLDKSGLPSDRFFAERPEGSVSTLKIQRTQQEDSAVYLCASSLGTGNYGYTFGSGTRLTVV.